Listed below are T cell receptor beta chains from one sample, sequenced in a study of PD-1 blockade in classical Hodgkin lymphoma. Generated by immunoSEQ multiplex PCR, the TCRdb table keeps only in-frame clones and is missing some. The sample yields roughly 70,000 clones, about two thirds seen once. The sample was peripheral blood mononuclear cells (PBMCs), taken before the second cycle of nivolumab. All receptors come from a human donor with classical Hodgkin lymphoma. CDR3s include the opening cysteine and the closing phenylalanine or tryptophan. The order of the fields is J gene, clone size, V gene, CDR3 protein. Clone size is shown for a subset of rows, as once, few, many or a class of expanded clone.

j_call: TRBJ2-1; clone_size: once; v_call: TRBV11-3; cdr3_aa: CASSSSGTRSLEQFF
j_call: TRBJ2-7; clone_size: NA; v_call: TRBV7-9; cdr3_aa: CASSLDRAHEQYF
j_call: TRBJ2-2; clone_size: NA; v_call: TRBV6-6; cdr3_aa: CASSTYTGELFF
j_call: TRBJ2-7; clone_size: NA; v_call: TRBV4-1; cdr3_aa: CASSQDPGEIQGYEQYF
j_call: TRBJ1-1; clone_size: once; v_call: TRBV7-2; cdr3_aa: CASSLMQGNTEAFF
j_call: TRBJ1-1; clone_size: NA; v_call: TRBV5-1; cdr3_aa: CASSFDTPGNTEAFF
j_call: TRBJ1-2; clone_size: NA; v_call: TRBV29-1; cdr3_aa: CSVEQGRYGYTF
j_call: TRBJ2-7; clone_size: many; v_call: TRBV10-3; cdr3_aa: CAISESTGYEQYF
j_call: TRBJ1-2; clone_size: few; v_call: TRBV7-9; cdr3_aa: CASSLESIGYGYTF
j_call: TRBJ2-3; clone_size: NA; v_call: TRBV14; cdr3_aa: CASSPSITDTQYF
j_call: TRBJ1-2; clone_size: NA; v_call: TRBV27; cdr3_aa: CASSLGRQGAAYGYTF
j_call: TRBJ1-1; clone_size: NA; v_call: TRBV5-1; cdr3_aa: CASSPGQGAFMNTEAFF
j_call: TRBJ2-3; clone_size: NA; v_call: TRBV5-1; cdr3_aa: CASSLSGTMDTQYF
j_call: TRBJ1-2; clone_size: once; v_call: TRBV5-6; cdr3_aa: CASSLVGQGRNYGYTF
j_call: TRBJ1-4; clone_size: NA; v_call: TRBV11-2; cdr3_aa: CASSLGTGATNEKLFF
j_call: TRBJ2-1; clone_size: NA; v_call: TRBV6-5; cdr3_aa: CASSVYRGPEQFF
j_call: TRBJ1-5; clone_size: few; v_call: TRBV5-6; cdr3_aa: CASSSLTDVGWQPQHF
j_call: TRBJ1-1; clone_size: NA; v_call: TRBV6-5; cdr3_aa: CASSYMGGWTEAFF
j_call: TRBJ1-2; clone_size: NA; v_call: TRBV6-5; cdr3_aa: CASSPDRDGYTF
j_call: TRBJ2-1; clone_size: NA; v_call: TRBV5-1; cdr3_aa: CASSSLEGGPYFF
j_call: TRBJ2-1; clone_size: NA; v_call: TRBV9; cdr3_aa: CASSVGGGRAFNEQFF
j_call: TRBJ2-7; clone_size: once; v_call: TRBV9; cdr3_aa: CASSVGPVGQGIYEQYF
j_call: TRBJ1-5; clone_size: NA; v_call: TRBV19; cdr3_aa: CASSMYSSNQPQHF
j_call: TRBJ2-4; clone_size: NA; v_call: TRBV5-6; cdr3_aa: CASSSDSFNIQYF
j_call: TRBJ2-5; clone_size: NA; v_call: TRBV27; cdr3_aa: CASSFSGTSGGWETQYF
j_call: TRBJ2-1; clone_size: NA; v_call: TRBV19; cdr3_aa: CASSFLAGEEFF
j_call: TRBJ2-1; clone_size: NA; v_call: TRBV5-5; cdr3_aa: CASSFLAGVSSYNEQFF
j_call: TRBJ2-5; clone_size: NA; v_call: TRBV7-3; cdr3_aa: CASSLWPGVETQYF
j_call: TRBJ2-1; clone_size: NA; v_call: TRBV28; cdr3_aa: CASSFETSGGEQFF
j_call: TRBJ1-4; clone_size: NA; v_call: TRBV28; cdr3_aa: CASRRQGGEKLFF
j_call: TRBJ1-1; clone_size: NA; v_call: TRBV11-3; cdr3_aa: CASSFVGGRTEAFF
j_call: TRBJ1-2; clone_size: once; v_call: TRBV6-5; cdr3_aa: CASSGGAPIYGYTF
j_call: TRBJ1-1; clone_size: NA; v_call: TRBV12-5; cdr3_aa: CASGLKTNTEAFF
j_call: TRBJ1-2; clone_size: few; v_call: TRBV19; cdr3_aa: CASSIKWERGYTF
j_call: TRBJ1-1; clone_size: NA; v_call: TRBV19; cdr3_aa: CASSIDQNTEAFF
j_call: TRBJ2-3; clone_size: once; v_call: TRBV7-3; cdr3_aa: CASSLRGRDTQYF
j_call: TRBJ1-5; clone_size: NA; v_call: TRBV2; cdr3_aa: CASSLRGGNQPQHF
j_call: TRBJ2-7; clone_size: NA; v_call: TRBV9; cdr3_aa: CASSSKGTTYEQYF
j_call: TRBJ1-1; clone_size: NA; v_call: TRBV6-1; cdr3_aa: CASSEALWGLSTEAFF
j_call: TRBJ2-1; clone_size: once; v_call: TRBV9; cdr3_aa: CASSSRGNPNEQFF
j_call: TRBJ2-7; clone_size: NA; v_call: TRBV5-1; cdr3_aa: CASSATTGATYEQYF
j_call: TRBJ1-4; clone_size: once; v_call: TRBV9; cdr3_aa: CASSVVAGANEKLFF
j_call: TRBJ2-1; clone_size: NA; v_call: TRBV18; cdr3_aa: CASVPTGRNEQFF
j_call: TRBJ2-5; clone_size: NA; v_call: TRBV7-2; cdr3_aa: CASSSTGGLQETQYF
j_call: TRBJ2-5; clone_size: NA; v_call: TRBV7-8; cdr3_aa: CASSSSPAGVRETQYF
j_call: TRBJ1-5; clone_size: once; v_call: TRBV9; cdr3_aa: CASSVGGTANQPQHF
j_call: TRBJ2-5; clone_size: NA; v_call: TRBV7-4; cdr3_aa: CASSFTPLRDRVASETQYF
j_call: TRBJ1-2; clone_size: once; v_call: TRBV19; cdr3_aa: CASSTFSEVVGYGYTF
j_call: TRBJ1-4; clone_size: NA; v_call: TRBV7-9; cdr3_aa: CASSPQAGTNEKLFF
j_call: TRBJ1-2; clone_size: few; v_call: TRBV29-1; cdr3_aa: CSVQEARGYTF
j_call: TRBJ2-7; clone_size: NA; v_call: TRBV10-1; cdr3_aa: CASSEGVLPYEQYF
j_call: TRBJ2-1; clone_size: few; v_call: TRBV15; cdr3_aa: CATSGPDSSYDEQFF
j_call: TRBJ1-1; clone_size: NA; v_call: TRBV6-5; cdr3_aa: CASASVANTEAFF